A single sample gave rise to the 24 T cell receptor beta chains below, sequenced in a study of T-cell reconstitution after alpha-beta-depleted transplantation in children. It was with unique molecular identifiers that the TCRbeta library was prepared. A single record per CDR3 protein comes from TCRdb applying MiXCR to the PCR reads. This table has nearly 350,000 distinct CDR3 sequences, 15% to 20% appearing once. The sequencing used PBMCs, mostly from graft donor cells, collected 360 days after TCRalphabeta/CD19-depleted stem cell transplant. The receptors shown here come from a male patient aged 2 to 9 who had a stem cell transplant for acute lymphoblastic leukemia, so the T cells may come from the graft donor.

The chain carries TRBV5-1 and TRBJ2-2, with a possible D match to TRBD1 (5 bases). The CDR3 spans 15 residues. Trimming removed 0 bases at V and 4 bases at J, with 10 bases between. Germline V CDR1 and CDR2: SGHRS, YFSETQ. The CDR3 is CASSLVAGSTGELFF. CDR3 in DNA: TGCGCCAGCAGCTTGGTAGCAGGGTCCACCGGGGAGCTGTTTTTT.

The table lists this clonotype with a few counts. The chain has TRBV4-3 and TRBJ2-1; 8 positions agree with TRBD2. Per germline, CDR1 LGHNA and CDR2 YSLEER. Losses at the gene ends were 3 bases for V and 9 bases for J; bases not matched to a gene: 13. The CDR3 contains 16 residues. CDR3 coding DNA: TGCGCCAGCAGCCAGGCCCCTACTAGCGGCGGGGGTGAGCAGTTCTTC. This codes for CASSQAPTSGGGEQFF.

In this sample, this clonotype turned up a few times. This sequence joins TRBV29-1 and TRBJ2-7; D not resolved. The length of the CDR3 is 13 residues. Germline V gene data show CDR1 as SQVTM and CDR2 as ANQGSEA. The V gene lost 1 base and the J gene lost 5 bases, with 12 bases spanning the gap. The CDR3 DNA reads TGCAGCGTTGAAGGGCGGACGCTTCACGAGCAGTACTTC. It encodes CSVEGRTLHEQYF.

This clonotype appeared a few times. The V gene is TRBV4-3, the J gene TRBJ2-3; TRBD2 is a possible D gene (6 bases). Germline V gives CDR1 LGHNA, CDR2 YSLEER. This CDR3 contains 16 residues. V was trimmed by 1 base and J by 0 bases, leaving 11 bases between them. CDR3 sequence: CASSQVLAGSTDTQYF. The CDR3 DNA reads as TGCGCCAGCAGCCAAGTCCTCGCGGGGAGCACAGATACGCAGTATTTT.

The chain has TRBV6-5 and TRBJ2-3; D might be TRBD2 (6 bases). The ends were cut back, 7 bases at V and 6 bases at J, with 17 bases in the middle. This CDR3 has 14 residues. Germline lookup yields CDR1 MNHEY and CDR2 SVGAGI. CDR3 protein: CASNAWGGWDTQYF. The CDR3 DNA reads TGTGCCAGCAACGCATGGGGAGGTTGGGATACGCAGTATTTT.

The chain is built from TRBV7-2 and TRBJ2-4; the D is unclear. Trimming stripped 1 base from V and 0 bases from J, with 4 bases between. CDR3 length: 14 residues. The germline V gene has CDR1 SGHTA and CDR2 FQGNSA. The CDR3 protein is CASSLELAKNIQYF. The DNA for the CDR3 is TGTGCCAGCAGCTTAGAGCTAGCCAAAAACATTCAGTACTTC.

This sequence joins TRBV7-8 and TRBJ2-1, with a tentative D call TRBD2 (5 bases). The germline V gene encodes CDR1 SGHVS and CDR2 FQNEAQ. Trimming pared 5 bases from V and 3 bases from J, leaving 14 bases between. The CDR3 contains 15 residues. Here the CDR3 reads CASSHLPGDYNEQFF. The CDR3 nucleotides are TGTGCCAGCAGCCACCTCCCCGGGGACTACAATGAGCAGTTCTTC.

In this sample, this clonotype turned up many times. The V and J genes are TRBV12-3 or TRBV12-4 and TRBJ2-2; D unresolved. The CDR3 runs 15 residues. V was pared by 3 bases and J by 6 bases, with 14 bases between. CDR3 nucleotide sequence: TGTGCCAGCAGTTTCCGGCTCCGGGCACCCGGGGAGCTGTTTTTT. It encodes CASSFRLRAPGELFF.

CDR3 amino acids: CAISGRATRRLYNEQFF. As DNA, the CDR3 is TGTGCCATCAGTGGTCGGGCTACACGCCGGTTATACAATGAGCAGTTCTTC. This chain uses TRBV10-3 with TRBJ2-1, with unresolved D. The V and J ends lost 4 bases and 4 bases respectively, with 20 bases between them. This CDR3 has 17 amino acids. The germline CDR1 and CDR2 sequences are ENHRY and SYGVKD.

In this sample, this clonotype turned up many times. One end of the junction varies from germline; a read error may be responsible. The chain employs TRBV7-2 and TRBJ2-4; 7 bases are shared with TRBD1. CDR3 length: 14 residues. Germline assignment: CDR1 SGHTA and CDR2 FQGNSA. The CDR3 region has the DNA TGTGCCAGCAGCTTAGAGCCGCCGGGGACAGATAAGAACTTC. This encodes CASSLEPPGTDKNF.

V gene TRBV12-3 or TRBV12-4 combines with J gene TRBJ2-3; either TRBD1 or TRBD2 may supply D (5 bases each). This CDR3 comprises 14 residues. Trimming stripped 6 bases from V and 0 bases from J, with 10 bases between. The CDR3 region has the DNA TGTGCCAGCAGCTGGGGACGAAGCACAGATACGCAGTATTTT. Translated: CASSWGRSTDTQYF.

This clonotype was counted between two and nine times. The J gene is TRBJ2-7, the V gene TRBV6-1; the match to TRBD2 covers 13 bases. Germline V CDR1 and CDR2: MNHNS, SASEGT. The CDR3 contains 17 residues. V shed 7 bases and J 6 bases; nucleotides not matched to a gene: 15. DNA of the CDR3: TGTGCCAGCACCGACCGGGGATGGACTAGCGGGAGTGGCGAGCAGTACTTC. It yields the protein CASTDRGWTSGSGEQYF.

The CDR3 protein is CATGSGTGNEKLFF. The CDR3 DNA is TGTGCCACCGGGAGCGGGACAGGGAATGAAAAACTGTTTTTT. The V call is TRBV15, the J call TRBJ1-4, with 9 bases fitting TRBD1. Germline values: CDR1 LNHNV, CDR2 YYDKDF (reference sequence). V shed 8 bases, J shed 5 bases, and the junction held 6 bases outside the gene matches. The CDR3 length is 14 residues. Using reference TRBV15 and TRBJ1-4 for the parts outside the CDR3, the full variable domain is DAMVIQNPRYQVTQFGKPVTLSCSQTLNHNVMYWYQQKSSQAPKLLFHYYDKDFNNEADTPDNFQSRRPNTSFCFLDIRSPGLGDTAMYLCATGSGTGNEKLFFGSGTQLSVL.

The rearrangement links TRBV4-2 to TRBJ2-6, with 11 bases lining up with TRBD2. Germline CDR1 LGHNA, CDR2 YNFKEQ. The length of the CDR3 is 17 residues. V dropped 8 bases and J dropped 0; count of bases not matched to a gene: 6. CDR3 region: CASGRLAGFSGANVLTF. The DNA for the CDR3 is TGTGCCAGCGGAAGACTAGCGGGATTCTCTGGGGCCAACGTCCTGACTTTC.

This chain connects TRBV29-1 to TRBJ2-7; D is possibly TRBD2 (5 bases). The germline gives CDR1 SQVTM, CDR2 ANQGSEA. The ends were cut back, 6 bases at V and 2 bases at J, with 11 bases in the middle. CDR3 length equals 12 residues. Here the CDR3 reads CSVLDGPYEQYF. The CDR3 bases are TGCAGCGTACTAGACGGTCCCTACGAGCAGTACTTC.

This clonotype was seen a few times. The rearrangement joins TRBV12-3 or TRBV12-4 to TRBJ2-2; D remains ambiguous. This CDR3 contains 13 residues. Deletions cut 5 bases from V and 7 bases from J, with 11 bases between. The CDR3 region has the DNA TGTGCCAGCAGTGCAACTCCTAGCGGGGAGCTGTTTTTT. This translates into CASSATPSGELFF.

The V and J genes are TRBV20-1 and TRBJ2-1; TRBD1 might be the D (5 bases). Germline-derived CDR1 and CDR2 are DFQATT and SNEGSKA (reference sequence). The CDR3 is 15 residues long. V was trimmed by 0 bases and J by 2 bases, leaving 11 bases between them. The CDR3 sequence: CSARESIRAYNEQFF. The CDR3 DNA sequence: TGCAGTGCTAGAGAGTCTATCAGGGCCTACAATGAGCAGTTCTTC.

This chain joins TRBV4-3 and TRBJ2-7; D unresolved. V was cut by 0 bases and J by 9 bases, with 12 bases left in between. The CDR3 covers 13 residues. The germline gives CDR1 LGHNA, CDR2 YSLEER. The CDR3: CASSQDRAQGQYF. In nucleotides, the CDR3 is TGCGCCAGCAGCCAAGATAGGGCCCAAGGGCAGTACTTC.

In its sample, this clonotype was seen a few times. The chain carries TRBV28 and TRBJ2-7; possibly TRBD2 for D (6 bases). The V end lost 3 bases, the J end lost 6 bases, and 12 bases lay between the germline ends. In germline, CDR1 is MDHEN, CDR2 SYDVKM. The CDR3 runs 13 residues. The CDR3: CASSLRGTGEQYF. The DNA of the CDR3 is TGTGCCAGCAGTTTGCGCGGGACGGGCGAGCAGTACTTC.

CDR3 loop: CASSLDRTREAFF. CDR3 nucleotide sequence: TGCGCCAGCAGCTTAGACAGGACTCGTGAAGCTTTCTTT. The chain combines TRBV5-1 with TRBJ1-1; weak D call: TRBD1 (6 bases). CDR3 length: 13 residues. CDR1 is SGHRS and CDR2 is YFSETQ in the germline V gene. Trimming took off 2 bases at V and 7 bases at J, with 12 bases between the two ends. Drawing the rest from reference TRBV5-1 and TRBJ1-1, the complete variable domain is KAGVTQTPRYLIKTRGQQVTLSCSPISGHRSVSWYQQTPGQGLQFLFEYFSETQRNKGNFPGRFSGRQFSNSRSEMNVSTLELGDSALYLCASSLDRTREAFFGQGTRLTVV.

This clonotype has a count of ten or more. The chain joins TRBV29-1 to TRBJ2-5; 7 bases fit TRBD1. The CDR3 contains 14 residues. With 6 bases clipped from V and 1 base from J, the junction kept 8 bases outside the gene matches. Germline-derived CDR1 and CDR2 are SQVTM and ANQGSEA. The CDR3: CSVTTDRVQETQYF. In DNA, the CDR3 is TGCAGCGTCACCACCGACAGGGTCCAAGAGACCCAGTACTTC.

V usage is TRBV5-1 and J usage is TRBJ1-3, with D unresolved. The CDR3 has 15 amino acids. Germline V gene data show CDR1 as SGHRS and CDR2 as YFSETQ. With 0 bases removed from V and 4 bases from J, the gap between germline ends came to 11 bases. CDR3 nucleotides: TGCGCCAGCAGCTTGGTCGCCGGCCCAGGAAACACCATATATTTT. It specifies CASSLVAGPGNTIYF. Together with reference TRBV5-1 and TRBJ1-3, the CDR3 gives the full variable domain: KAGVTQTPRYLIKTRGQQVTLSCSPISGHRSVSWYQQTPGQGLQFLFEYFSETQRNKGNFPGRFSGRQFSNSRSEMNVSTLELGDSALYLCASSLVAGPGNTIYFGEGSWLTVV.

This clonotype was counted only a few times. For the CDR3, the DNA is TGTGCCAGCACAAGCGGGGTGACTCCATACGAGCAGTACTTC. This encodes CASTSGVTPYEQYF. This chain joins TRBV9 and TRBJ2-7; 7 bases fit TRBD2. The ends lost 6 bases at V and 4 bases at J; junction bases unmatched: 10. The CDR3 spans 14 residues. Per germline, CDR1 SGDLS and CDR2 YYNGEE.

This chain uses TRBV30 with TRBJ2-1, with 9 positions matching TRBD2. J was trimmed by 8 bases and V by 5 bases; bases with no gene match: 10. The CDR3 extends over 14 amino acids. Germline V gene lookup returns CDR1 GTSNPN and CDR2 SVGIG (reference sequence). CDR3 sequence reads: CAWGVAGVYYEQFF. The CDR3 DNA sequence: TGTGCCTGGGGGGTAGCGGGAGTGTACTATGAGCAGTTCTTC.